This TCR beta chain was profiled in a study of shared clonotypes between healthy human individuals. Germline values: CDR1 SGHVS, CDR2 FNYEAQ. The J segment lost 6 bases and the V segment lost 6 bases, leaving 18 bases of the junction unmatched. The CDR3 is 18 amino acids. Produced via immunoSEQ multiplex PCR; TCRdb's table is partial and in-frame only. The table records approximately 720,000 clones, around 92% of them present only once. CD45RO-negative, CCR7-selected cells formed the naive CD8 fraction, which excluded terminally differentiated effector memory CD45RA+ cells. The chain couples TRBV7-6 to TRBJ2-1; 9 bases are shared with TRBD2. The sequence was collected from a man younger than 40 in good health. Specimen: naive CD8+ T cells sorted from blood. CDR3 DNA sequence: TGTGCCAGCAGTCGACAGCGTGGCGGGAGGGCCGATATCAATGAGCAGTTCTTC. Its protein product is CASSRQRGGRADINEQFF.